One sample yielded the 13 T cell receptor beta chains listed below, sequenced in a study of blood T cell repertoires in COVID-19. Sequencing was performed with immunoSEQ multiplex PCR; in TCRdb, only in-frame clones are kept and a portion is missing. The data show 95,000 to 120,000 clones, with roughly 80% seen just once and approximately 1.5% held by the top ten. Input material: peripheral blood. All receptors come from a man aged 50-59 years with acute or convalescent COVID-19.

As DNA, the CDR3 is TGTGCCAGCAGCTACACCGGGACAGGAAACTACGAGCAGTACTTC. It codes for CASSYTGTGNYEQYF. This chain links TRBV7-9 with TRBJ2-7; TRBD1 agrees at 8 bases. There are 15 residues in the CDR3. Trimming at V came to 4 bases and at J to 3 bases, leaving 8 bases not matched to a gene. Germline CDR1 reads SEHNR; CDR2 reads FQNEAQ (reference sequence).

This chain connects TRBV5-4 to TRBJ2-1, with a weak D call TRBD2 (5 bases). CDR3 length: 16 residues. The germline CDR1 and CDR2 sequences are SGHNT and YYREEE (reference sequence). V dropped 0 bases and J dropped 9 bases, with 19 bases sitting between them. In DNA form, the CDR3 reads TGTGCCAGCAGCTTGGCGGCACCAGCCCTAGGAGGTGAGCAGTTCTTC. Its translation is CASSLAAPALGGEQFF.

The chain couples TRBV6-6 to TRBJ2-7, with D possibly matching TRBD2 (6 bases). Germline CDR1 MNHNY, CDR2 SVGAGI (reference sequence). V was trimmed by 2 bases and J by 2 bases, leaving 7 bases between them. CDR3 length: 13 amino acids. This chain's CDR3 is CASSYGGTYEQYF. DNA of the CDR3: TGTGCCAGCAGTTACGGAGGGACCTACGAGCAGTACTTC.

The chain couples TRBV7-6 to TRBJ2-5; TRBD2 agrees at 9 bases. The CDR3 is made up of 16 amino acids. Trimming cost V 5 bases and J 2 bases; bases outside gene matches: 9. Germline values: CDR1 SGHVS, CDR2 FNYEAQ. DNA for the CDR3: TGTGCCAGCAGCATGCTTAGCGGGGGTGGGCAAGAGACCCAGTACTTC. Translating gives CASSMLSGGGQETQYF.

V and J are TRBV5-6 and TRBJ2-2; TRBD1 agrees at 9 bases. This CDR3 has 16 amino acids. The junction had 9 bases not matched to a gene; V was cut back by 5 bases and J by 4 bases. The germline CDR1 and CDR2 sequences are SGHDT and YYEEEE. CDR3 sequence: CASSSGTGGGTGELFF. The CDR3 bases are TGTGCCAGCAGTTCGGGTACAGGGGGCGGCACCGGGGAGCTGTTTTTT.

J is TRBJ1-2 and V is TRBV6-5; tentative D call: TRBD1 (6 bases). CDR3 length: 12 amino acids. Germline V lookup: CDR1 MNHEY, CDR2 SVGAGI. V lost 6 bases to trimming and J lost 8 bases, with 13 bases between them. The DNA of the CDR3 is TGTGCCAGCAGAATTACAGGGTACGGCTACACCTTC. This codes for CASRITGYGYTF.

The rearrangement uses TRBV6-5 and TRBJ2-1, with D maybe TRBD1 (6 bases). V shed 6 bases and J shed 2 bases, with 11 bases lying between them. CDR3 length: 14 residues. The germline V gene encodes CDR1 MNHEY and CDR2 SVGAGI. CDR3 loop: CASRTGLAYNEQFF. The CDR3, as DNA: TGTGCCAGCAGAACAGGGCTAGCCTACAATGAGCAGTTCTTC.

The CDR3 loop is CASSLRGELFF. CDR3 in DNA: TGTGCCAGCAGCCTGCGGGGAGAACTGTTTTTT. The chain couples TRBV7-9 to TRBJ1-4; D call uncertain. Trimming stripped 5 bases from V and 12 bases from J, with 10 bases between. Germline CDR1 is SEHNR and CDR2 is FQNEAQ (reference sequence). The CDR3 is 11 amino acids. Full variable domain (missing parts from reference TRBV7-9 and TRBJ1-4): DTGVSQNPRHKITKRGQNVTFRCDPISEHNRLYWYRQTLGQGPEFLTYFQNEAQLEKSRLLSDRFSAERPKGSFSTLEIQRTEQGDSAMYLCASSLRGELFFGSGTQLSVL.

The V call is TRBV29-1, the J call TRBJ1-2; TRBD1 might be the D (5 bases). CDR3 length equals 13 residues. Germline values: CDR1 SQVTM, CDR2 ANQGSEA. Trimming removed 6 bases at V and 0 bases at J, with 11 bases between. The CDR3 DNA sequence: TGCAGCGTCCGGGGGGATGCTAACTATGGCTACACCTTC. Protein sequence: CSVRGDANYGYTF. Full variable domain (rest looked up from reference TRBV29-1 and TRBJ1-2): SAVISQKPSRDICQRGTSLTIQCQVDSQVTMMFWYRQQPGQSLTLIATANQGSEATYESGFVIDKFPISRPNLTFSTLTVSNMSPEDSSIYLCSVRGDANYGYTFGSGTRLTVV.

The V and J genes are TRBV7-9 and TRBJ2-7; TRBD1 agrees at 9 bases. The CDR3 loop spans 14 amino acids. V gave up 6 bases and J gave up 6 bases; unmatched junction bases: 9. The germline V gene has CDR1 SEHNR and CDR2 FQNEAQ (reference sequence). The CDR3 region has the DNA TGTGCCAGCAGTGCGGCGACAGGGGGGCTCGAGCAGTACTTC. The encoded protein is CASSAATGGLEQYF.

The J gene is TRBJ1-3, the V gene TRBV14; D unclear. The CDR3 extends over 14 amino acids. From germline, CDR1 is SGHDN and CDR2 FVKESK. With 4 bases removed from V and 0 bases from J, the gap between germline ends came to 7 bases. The DNA for the CDR3 is TGTGCCAGCAGCCGCGAGATCTCTGGAAACACCATATATTTT. This codes for CASSREISGNTIYF.

CDR3: CASTLYRTGGLGYTF. As DNA, the CDR3 is TGTGCCAGCACCCTATACCGGACAGGGGGCTTAGGCTACACCTTC. The chain employs TRBV28 and TRBJ1-2; 11 bases fit TRBD1. CDR1 is MDHEN, CDR2 SYDVKM, per germline. Trimming cost V 7 bases and J 8 bases; bases outside gene matches: 12. This CDR3 has 15 residues.

The V call is TRBV6-5, the J call TRBJ2-5; possible D gene TRBD2, 6 bases. The germline V gene has CDR1 MNHEY and CDR2 SVGAGI. V lost 4 bases and J 4 bases, leaving 13 bases between the germline ends. CDR3 length equals 14 residues. The CDR3 is CASSSGRGGETQYF. The CDR3 DNA sequence: TGTGCCAGCAGTTCAGGCCGGGGAGGAGAGACCCAGTACTTC.